This T cell receptor (beta chain) was sequenced for a study of monozygotic twins with inflammatory bowel disease. TCRdb reprocessed the 5' RACE reads and keeps a single row for each CDR3 protein, giving no DNA. With 300,000 to 400,000 distinct CDR3 sequences in the sample, the ten largest clones hold approximately 2%. CDR3 length: 15 amino acids. The sample was blood. This clonotype was obtained from a human donor with ulcerative colitis or Crohn's disease, or a healthy co-twin of an affected twin (not recorded which). The chain employs TRBV12-3 or TRBV12-4 and TRBJ2-1. The CDR3 reads CASIKSGNSYNEQFF.